The 3 T cell receptor beta chains below were found in one sample sequenced in a study of cytomegalovirus exposure and HLA in healthy donors. Primers for the PCR totalled 60 Vbeta and 13 Jbeta. This table comes from immunoSEQ multiplex PCR, and its TCRdb copy is limited to in-frame clones, with some not included. Recorded for this sample: 200,000 or so clones. The specimen was PBMCs. These TCRs come from a boy between 5 and 17 years old in good health and CMV-seronegative.

CDR3 nucleotide sequence: TGTGCCAGCAGCCCCCAGGCTAGCGGCACAGATACGCAGTATTTT. This sequence encodes CASSPQASGTDTQYF. J is TRBJ2-3 and V is TRBV7-2; tentatively, D is TRBD2 (6 bases). CDR1 and CDR2 (germline): SGHTA, FQGNSA. Trimming shortened V by 5 bases and J by 1 base, and 13 bases separated the two germline ends. The CDR3 covers 15 residues.

The chain recombines TRBV4-3 with TRBJ2-3, with 7 bases matching TRBD2. CDR1 LGHNA and CDR2 YSLEER come from the germline V gene. The V segment lost 3 bases and the J segment 1 base; nucleotides outside the gene matches: 4. The CDR3 has 15 residues. The CDR3 DNA is TGCGCCAGCAGCCATGGACTAGTTGGCACAGATACGCAGTATTTT. Translated: CASSHGLVGTDTQYF.

The V call is TRBV6-5, the J call TRBJ2-3, with D possibly being TRBD1 (5 bases). Germline V lookup: CDR1 MNHEY, CDR2 SVGAGI. The CDR3 runs to 16 residues. The V end lost 2 bases, the J end lost 2 bases, and 14 bases lay between the germline ends. Here the CDR3 DNA reads TGTGCCAGCAGTTACGGGGCAGGCTATTTCACAGATACGCAGTATTTT. Protein sequence: CASSYGAGYFTDTQYF.